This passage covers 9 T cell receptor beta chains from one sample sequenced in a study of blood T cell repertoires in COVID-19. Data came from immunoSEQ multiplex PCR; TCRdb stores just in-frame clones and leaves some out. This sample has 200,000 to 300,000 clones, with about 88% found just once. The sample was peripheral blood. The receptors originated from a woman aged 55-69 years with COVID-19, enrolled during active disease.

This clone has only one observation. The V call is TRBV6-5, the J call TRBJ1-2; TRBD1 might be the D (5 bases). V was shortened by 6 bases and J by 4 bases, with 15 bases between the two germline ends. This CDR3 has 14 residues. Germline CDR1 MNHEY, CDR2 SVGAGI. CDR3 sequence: CASSRGGGGYGYTF. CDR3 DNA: TGTGCCAGCAGCCGCGGCGGCGGGGGCTATGGCTACACCTTC.

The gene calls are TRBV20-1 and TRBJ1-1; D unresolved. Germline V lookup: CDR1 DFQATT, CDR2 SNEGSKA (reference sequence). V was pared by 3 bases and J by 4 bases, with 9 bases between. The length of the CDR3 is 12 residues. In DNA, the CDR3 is TGCAGTGCTAGTGCCCGGGGCACTGAAGCTTTCTTT. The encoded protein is CSASARGTEAFF.

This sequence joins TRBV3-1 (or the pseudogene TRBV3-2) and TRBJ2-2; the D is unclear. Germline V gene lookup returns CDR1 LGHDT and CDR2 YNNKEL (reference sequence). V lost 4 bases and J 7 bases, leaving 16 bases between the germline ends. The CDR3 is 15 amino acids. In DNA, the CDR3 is TGTGCCAGCAGCCCTGACCAAAGAGGAAACGGGGAGCTGTTTTTT. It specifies CASSPDQRGNGELFF.

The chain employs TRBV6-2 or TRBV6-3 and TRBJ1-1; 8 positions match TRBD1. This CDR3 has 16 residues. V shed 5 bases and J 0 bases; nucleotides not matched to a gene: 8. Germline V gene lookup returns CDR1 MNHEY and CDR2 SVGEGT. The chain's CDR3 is CASSPRDRWVNTEAFF. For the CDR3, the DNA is TGTGCCAGCAGTCCCCGGGACAGGTGGGTGAACACTGAAGCTTTCTTT.

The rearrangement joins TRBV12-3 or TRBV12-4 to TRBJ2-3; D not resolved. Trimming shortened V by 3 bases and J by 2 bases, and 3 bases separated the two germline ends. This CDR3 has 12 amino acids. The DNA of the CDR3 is TGTGCCAGCAGTTTGTACACAGATACGCAGTATTTT. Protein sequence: CASSLYTDTQYF.

The CDR3 region has the DNA TGTGCCAGCAGCCAAGGGACAGAAGGCCGCTACACCTTC. Its protein is CASSQGTEGRYTF. The genes are TRBV4-2 and TRBJ1-2, with TRBD1 as a possible D gene (6 bases). CDR1 and CDR2 from the germline V gene are LGHNA and YNFKEQ. The CDR3 extends over 13 amino acids. V lost 1 base and J lost 9, with 12 bases in between.

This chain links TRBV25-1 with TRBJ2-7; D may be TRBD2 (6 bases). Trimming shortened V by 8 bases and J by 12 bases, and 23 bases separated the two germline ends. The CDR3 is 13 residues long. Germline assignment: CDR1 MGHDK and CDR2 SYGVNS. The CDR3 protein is CASALGGERSPYF. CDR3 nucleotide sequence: TGTGCCAGCGCGTTGGGGGGAGAGCGATCACCGTACTTC.

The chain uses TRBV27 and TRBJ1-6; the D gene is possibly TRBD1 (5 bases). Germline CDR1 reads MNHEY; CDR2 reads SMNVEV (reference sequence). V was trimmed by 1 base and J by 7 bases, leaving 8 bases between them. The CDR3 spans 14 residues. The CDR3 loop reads CASSLFAGNSPLHF. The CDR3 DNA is TGTGCCAGCAGTTTATTTGCAGGGAATTCACCCCTCCACTTT.

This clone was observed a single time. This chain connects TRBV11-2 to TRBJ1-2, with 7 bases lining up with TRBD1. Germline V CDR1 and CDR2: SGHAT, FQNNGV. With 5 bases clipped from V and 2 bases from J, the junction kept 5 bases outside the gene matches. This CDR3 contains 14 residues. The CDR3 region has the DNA TGTGCCAGCAGCCCCACGACAGGGAACTATGGCTACACCTTC. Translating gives CASSPTTGNYGYTF.